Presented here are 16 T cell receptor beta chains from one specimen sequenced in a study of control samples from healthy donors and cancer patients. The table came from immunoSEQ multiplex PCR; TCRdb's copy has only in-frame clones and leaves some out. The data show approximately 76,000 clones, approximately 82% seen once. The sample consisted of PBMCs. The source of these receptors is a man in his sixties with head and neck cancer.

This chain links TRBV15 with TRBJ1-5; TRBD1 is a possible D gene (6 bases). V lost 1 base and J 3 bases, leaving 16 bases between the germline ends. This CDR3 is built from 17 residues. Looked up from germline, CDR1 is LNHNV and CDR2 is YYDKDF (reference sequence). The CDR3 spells CATSRGKGTKDNQPQHF. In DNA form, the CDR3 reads TGTGCCACCAGCAGAGGTAAAGGGACAAAAGACAATCAGCCCCAGCATTTT.

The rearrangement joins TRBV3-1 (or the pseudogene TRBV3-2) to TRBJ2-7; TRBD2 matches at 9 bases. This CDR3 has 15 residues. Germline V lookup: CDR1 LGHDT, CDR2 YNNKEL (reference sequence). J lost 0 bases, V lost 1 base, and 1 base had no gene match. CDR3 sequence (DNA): TGTGCCAGCAGCCAAGTGGGACTAGCCTCCTACGAGCAGTACTTC. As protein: CASSQVGLASYEQYF.

Written as DNA, the CDR3 is TGTGCCAGCAGCGCACAACCAACGGCGGGAAACACCATATATTTT. As protein: CASSAQPTAGNTIYF. V and J are TRBV3-1 (or the pseudogene TRBV3-2) and TRBJ1-3; D is undetermined. Trimming shortened V by 5 bases and J by 4 bases, and 15 bases separated the two germline ends. This CDR3 comprises 15 residues. Germline assignment: CDR1 LGHDT and CDR2 YNNKEL (reference sequence).

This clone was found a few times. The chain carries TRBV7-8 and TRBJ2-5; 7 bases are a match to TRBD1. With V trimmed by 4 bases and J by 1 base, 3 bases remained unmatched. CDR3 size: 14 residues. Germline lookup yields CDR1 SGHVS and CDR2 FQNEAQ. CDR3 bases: TGTGCCAGCAGCTGGCGACAGGGCCAAGAGACCCAGTACTTC. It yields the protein CASSWRQGQETQYF.

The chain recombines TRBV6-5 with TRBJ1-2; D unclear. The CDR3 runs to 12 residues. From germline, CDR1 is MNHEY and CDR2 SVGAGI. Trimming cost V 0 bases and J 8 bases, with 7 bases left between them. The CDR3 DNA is TGTGCCAGCAGTTACTCCGGCCGCGGCTACACCTTC. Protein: CASSYSGRGYTF.

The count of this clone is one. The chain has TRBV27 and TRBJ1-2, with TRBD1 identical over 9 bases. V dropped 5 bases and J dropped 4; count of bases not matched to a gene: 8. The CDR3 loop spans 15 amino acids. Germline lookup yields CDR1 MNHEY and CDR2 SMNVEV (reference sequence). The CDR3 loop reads CASSTYRGQVYGYTF. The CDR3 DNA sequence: TGTGCCAGCAGTACCTACAGGGGGCAGGTCTATGGCTACACCTTC.

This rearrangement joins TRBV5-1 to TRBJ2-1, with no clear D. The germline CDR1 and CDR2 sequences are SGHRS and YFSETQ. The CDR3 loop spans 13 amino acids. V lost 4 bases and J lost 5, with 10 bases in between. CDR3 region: CASSVPGNNEQFF. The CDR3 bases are TGCGCCAGCAGCGTTCCAGGTAACAATGAGCAGTTCTTC.

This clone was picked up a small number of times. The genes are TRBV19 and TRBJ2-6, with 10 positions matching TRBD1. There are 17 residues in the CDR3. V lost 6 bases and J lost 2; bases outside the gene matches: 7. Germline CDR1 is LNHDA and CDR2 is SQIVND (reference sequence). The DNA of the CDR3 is TGTGCCAGTAGGACCGGGACAGGGGATCCTGGGGCCAACGTCCTGACTTTC. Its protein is CASRTGTGDPGANVLTF.

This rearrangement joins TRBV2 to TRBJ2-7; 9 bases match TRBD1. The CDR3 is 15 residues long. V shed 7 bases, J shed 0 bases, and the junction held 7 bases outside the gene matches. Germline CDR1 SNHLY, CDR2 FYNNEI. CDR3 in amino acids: CASKAGTGSSYEQYF. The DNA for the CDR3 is TGTGCCAGCAAAGCGGGGACAGGGAGCTCCTACGAGCAGTACTTC.

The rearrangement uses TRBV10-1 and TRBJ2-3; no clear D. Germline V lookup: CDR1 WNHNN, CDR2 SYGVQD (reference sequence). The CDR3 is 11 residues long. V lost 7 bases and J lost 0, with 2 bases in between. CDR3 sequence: CASTSTDTQYF. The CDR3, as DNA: TGCGCCAGCACCAGCACAGATACGCAGTATTTT.

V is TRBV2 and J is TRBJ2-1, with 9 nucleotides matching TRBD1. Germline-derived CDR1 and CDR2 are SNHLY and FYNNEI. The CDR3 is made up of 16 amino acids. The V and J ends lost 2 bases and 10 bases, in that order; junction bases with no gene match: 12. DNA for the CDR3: TGTGCCAGCAGTGAATTCCGGGACAGGGTTTTTGGGGAGCAGTTCTTC. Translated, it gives CASSEFRDRVFGEQFF.

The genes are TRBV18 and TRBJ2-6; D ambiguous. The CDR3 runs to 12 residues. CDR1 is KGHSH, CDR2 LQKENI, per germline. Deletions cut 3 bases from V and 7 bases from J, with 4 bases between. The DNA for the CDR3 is TGTGCCAGCTCACCTCGCGCCAACGTCCTGACTTTC. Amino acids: CASSPRANVLTF.

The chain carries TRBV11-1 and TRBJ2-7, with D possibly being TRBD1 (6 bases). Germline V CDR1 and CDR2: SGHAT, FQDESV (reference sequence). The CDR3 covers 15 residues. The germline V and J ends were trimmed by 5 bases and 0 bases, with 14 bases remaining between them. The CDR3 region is CASSLRDTSSYEQYF. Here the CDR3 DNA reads TGTGCCAGCAGCCTCCGGGACACCTCCTCCTACGAGCAGTACTTC.

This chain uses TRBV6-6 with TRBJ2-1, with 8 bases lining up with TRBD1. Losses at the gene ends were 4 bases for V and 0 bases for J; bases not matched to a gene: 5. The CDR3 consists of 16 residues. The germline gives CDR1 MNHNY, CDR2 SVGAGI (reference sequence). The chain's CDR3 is CASSSGQGGSYNEQFF. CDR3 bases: TGTGCCAGCAGTTCCGGACAGGGCGGCTCCTACAATGAGCAGTTCTTC.

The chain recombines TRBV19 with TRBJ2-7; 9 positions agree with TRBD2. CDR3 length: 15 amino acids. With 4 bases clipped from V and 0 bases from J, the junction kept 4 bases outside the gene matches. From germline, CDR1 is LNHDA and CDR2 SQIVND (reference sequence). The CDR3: CASSTLSGSSYEQYF. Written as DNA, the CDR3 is TGTGCCAGTAGTACCCTTAGCGGGAGCTCCTACGAGCAGTACTTC.

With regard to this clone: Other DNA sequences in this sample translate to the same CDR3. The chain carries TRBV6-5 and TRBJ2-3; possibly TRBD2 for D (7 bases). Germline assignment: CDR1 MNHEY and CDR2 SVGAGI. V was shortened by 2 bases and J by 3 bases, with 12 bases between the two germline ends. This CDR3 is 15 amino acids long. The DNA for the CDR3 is TGTGCCAGCAGTTACGGGGGGGCCGGAACAGATACGCAGTATTTT. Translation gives CASSYGGAGTDTQYF.